This TCR beta chain was documented in a study of cytomegalovirus exposure and HLA in healthy donors. About the study: Earlier, 150 million to 200 million T cells were analyzed, and around 100 million unique TCR beta sequences were found among them. Study findings and constraints: No immune exposure information besides CMV serostatus was available. Earlier results showed most TCR beta V segments being productive about 87% or about 30% of the time.

The CDR3 spans 15 residues. Germline assignment: CDR1 LGHNA and CDR2 YNFKEQ. With 0 bases removed from V and 1 base from J, the gap between germline ends came to 7 bases. It was with 60 Vbeta and 13 Jbeta primers that the PCR ran. Repertoires were generated with immunoSEQ multiplex PCR, while TCRdb's copy carries only in-frame clones and drops some. In the table there are roughly 140,000 clones, about 78% of which are singletons. Comments on this clone: The target antigen is unknown.

The V and J genes are TRBV4-2 and TRBJ1-5, with D unresolved. The source material was PBMCs. This TCR derives from a man aged 35-49 years in good health and CMV-seropositive. CDR3 protein: CASSQEHSSNQPQHF. CDR3 nucleotides: TGTGCCAGCAGCCAAGAACATAGCAGCAATCAGCCCCAGCATTTT.